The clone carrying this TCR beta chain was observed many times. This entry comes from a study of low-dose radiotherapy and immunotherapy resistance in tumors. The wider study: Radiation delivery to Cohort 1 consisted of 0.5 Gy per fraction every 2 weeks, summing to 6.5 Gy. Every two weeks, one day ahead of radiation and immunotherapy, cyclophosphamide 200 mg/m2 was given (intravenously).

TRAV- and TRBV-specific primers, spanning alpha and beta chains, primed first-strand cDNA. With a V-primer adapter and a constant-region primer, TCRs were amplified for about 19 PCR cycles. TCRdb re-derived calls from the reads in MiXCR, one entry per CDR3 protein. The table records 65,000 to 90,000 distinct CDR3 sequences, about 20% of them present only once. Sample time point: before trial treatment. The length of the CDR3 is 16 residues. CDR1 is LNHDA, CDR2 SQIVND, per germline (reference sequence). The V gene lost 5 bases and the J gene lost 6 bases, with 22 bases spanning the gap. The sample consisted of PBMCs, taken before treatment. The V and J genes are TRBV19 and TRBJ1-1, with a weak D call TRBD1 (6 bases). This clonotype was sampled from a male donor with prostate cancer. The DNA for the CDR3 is TGTGCCAGTAGTTCGATTTTTCGGGGGGCGAGGCCTGAAGCTTTCTTT. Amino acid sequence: CASSSIFRGARPEAFF.